The rows below give T cell receptor beta chains drawn from one sample of a study of T cell changes during pregnancy in multiple sclerosis. TCRdb's copy holds only in-frame clones and misses some; the assay was immunoSEQ multiplex PCR. This sample has 35,000 to 40,000 clones, with under 95% found just once. This specimen consisted of peripheral blood, obtained in the third trimester of pregnancy. All receptors derive from a female donor in good health, enrolled as a control in a pregnancy study. Both conserved end residues are part of each CDR3. A D gene is named only where the DNA matches it firmly. Size values are once, few and many counts, or a class for expanded clones, and some rows have none.

clone_size	d_call	cdr3_length	j_call	v_call	cdr3_nt	cdr3_aa
NA	NA	15	TRBJ2-5	TRBV10-3	TGTGCCATCAGTGAGTCGAGGGCGCAACAAGAGACCCAGTACTTC	CAISESRAQQETQYF
NA	NA	14	TRBJ1-5	TRBV28	TGTGCCAGCAGGCCACATGATAGCAATCAGCCCCAGCATTTT	CASRPHDSNQPQHF
once	TRBD2	17	TRBJ2-3	TRBV5-1	TGCGCCAGCAGAACCGGGACTAGCGGGAGCGATAAAGATACGCAGTATTTT	CASRTGTSGSDKDTQYF
NA	TRBD2	15	TRBJ2-3	TRBV6-1	TGTGCCAGCAGTGCGACTAGCGGGAGTGCAGATACGCAGTATTTT	CASSATSGSADTQYF
once	NA	12	TRBJ2-3	TRBV4-1	TGCGCCAGCAGCCAAGATCCTAGCACGCAGTATTTT	CASSQDPSTQYF
NA	NA	15	TRBJ1-2	TRBV14	TGTGCCAGCAGCCAGGGTCGAGGGATAAACTATGGCTACACCTTC	CASSQGRGINYGYTF
NA	NA	13	TRBJ2-1	TRBV7-3	TGTGCCAGCAGCTCCAGATCTAGCGATGAGCAGTTCTTC	CASSSRSSDEQFF
NA	NA	11	TRBJ2-3	TRBV28	TGTGCCTCCATGAGCACAGATACGCAGTATTTT	CASMSTDTQYF
NA	NA	12	TRBJ1-2	TRBV5-6	TGTGCCAGCAGCCCCGGAGCGGTTGGCTACACCTTC	CASSPGAVGYTF
NA	NA	20	TRBJ1-5	TRBV6-4	TGTGCCAGCAGTGACTCCGGGCTCCCAGGGGCCGTTTATAGCAATCAGCCCCAGCATTTT	CASSDSGLPGAVYSNQPQHF
NA	NA	18	TRBJ2-3	TRBV6-4	TGTGCCAGCAGTGACACCCCGGGTGCGAGCGGGAGCACAGATACGCAGTATTTT	CASSDTPGASGSTDTQYF
NA	TRBD2	16	TRBJ2-2	TRBV4-3	TGCGCCAGCAGCCGTCTAGCGGGGGTCCACACCGGGGAGCTGTTTTTT	CASSRLAGVHTGELFF
NA	NA	15	TRBJ1-5	TRBV2	TGTGCCAGCAGACCCGACATCTTTAGCAATCAGCCCCAGCATTTT	CASRPDIFSNQPQHF
NA	TRBD1	12	TRBJ2-7	TRBV11-1	TGTGCCAGCAGCTCACAGGGGTACGAGCAGTACTTC	CASSSQGYEQYF
NA	TRBD1	14	TRBJ1-2	TRBV7-9	TGTGCCAGCAGCTTACGGGACAGGGACTATGGCTACACCTTC	CASSLRDRDYGYTF
NA	TRBD1	19	TRBJ2-7	TRBV11-2	TGTGCCAGCAGCTCTGGGGGAGACAGGGGTACCCTGAGCCCCTACGAGCAGTACTTC	CASSSGGDRGTLSPYEQYF
NA	NA	13	TRBJ1-1	TRBV5-1	TGCGCCAGCAGCTTGGGCCGGGACACTGAAGCTTTCTTT	CASSLGRDTEAFF
NA	TRBD1	15	TRBJ1-2	TRBV15	TGTGCCACCAGCAGTAGAAGGACAGGCGCCTATGGCTACACCTTC	CATSSRRTGAYGYTF
NA	NA	15	TRBJ2-4	TRBV28	TGTGCCAGCAGTTTGTGGGCTTCAGCCAAAAACATTCAGTACTTC	CASSLWASAKNIQYF
NA	TRBD1	17	TRBJ2-7	TRBV15	TGTGCCACCAGCAGAGATATGCGCGGGACAGGTGCCTACGAGCAGTACTTC	CATSRDMRGTGAYEQYF
NA	NA	11	TRBJ1-1	TRBV6-6	TGTGCCACGGACACGAACACTGAAGCTTTCTTT	CATDTNTEAFF
NA	TRBD1	17	TRBJ2-3	TRBV6-1	TGTGCCAGCAGTCAAGCCCGGACAGGGGCGCGCACAGATACGCAGTATTTT	CASSQARTGARTDTQYF
NA	NA	13	TRBJ2-1	TRBV27	TGTGCCAGCAGTTTACCCAATGCGGGTGAGCAGTTCTTC	CASSLPNAGEQFF